This TCR beta chain was recovered during a study of blood T cell repertoires in COVID-19. Across the study: From the United States, Italy and Spain came samples of acute and convalescent COVID-19. Nucleic acid was either cDNA or gDNA, and it came from T cells, B-cell-depleted T cells, or PBMCs.

Original processing notes: Counts of nucleated cells, estimated from reference gene primer amplification, were obtained. TCRdb's copy holds only in-frame clones and misses some; the assay was immunoSEQ multiplex PCR. The V and J calls and the clone size are those of that table, but D and trimming were determined from the DNA. The data contain 60,000 to 80,000 clones, around 90% of them singletons. The CDR3 is 14 amino acids. Trimming stripped 3 bases from V and 7 bases from J, with 13 bases between. Germline V gene data show CDR1 as SGHTA and CDR2 as FQGNSA. This clonotype originated in a human donor in a cohort sampled during active COVID-19. Input material: peripheral blood. J is TRBJ2-1 and V is TRBV7-2; D gene unclear. The CDR3 is CASSFNPTGNEQFF. The CDR3 nucleotides read TGTGCCAGCAGCTTCAATCCCACCGGGAATGAGCAGTTCTTC. The whole variable domain, remainder taken from reference TRBV7-2 and TRBJ2-1, is GAGVSQSPSNKVTEKGKDVELRCDPISGHTALYWYRQSLGQGLEFLIYFQGNSAPDKSGLPSDRFSAERTGGSVSTLTIQRTQQEDSAVYLCASSFNPTGNEQFFGPGTRLTVL.